A selection of T cell receptor beta chains follows, all from one sample in a study of Graves' ophthalmopathy and Graves' hyperthyroidism. MiXCR was run by TCRdb on the multiplex PCR reads, yielding one entry per CDR3 protein. The repertoire holds 450,000 to 600,000 distinct CDR3 sequences, about 35% seen once, with about 4.6% in the top ten. Material for sequencing was peripheral blood or thyroid tissue (not recorded which). The origin of the receptors is an adult man with Graves' hyperthyroidism. CDR3s include the opening cysteine and the closing phenylalanine or tryptophan. D genes are given only for firm matches. Size is stated for part of the rows, as once, few or many counts, or as a class when the clone is expanded.

j_call clone_size d_call v_call cdr3_nt cdr3_aa
TRBJ1-1 many TRBD1 TRBV24-1 TGTGCCACCCACCCAGGGGGGGCGAACACTGAAGCTTTCTTT CATHPGGANTEAFF
TRBJ1-2 . . TRBV7-6 TGTGCCAGCAGCTTAGTACTTTACACGCCGGCTATTAACTATGGCTACACCTTC CASSLVLYTPAINYGYTF
TRBJ1-2 many . TRBV6-1 TGTGCCAGCAGTGAAGTTGGCGGACGAGGGGGGTATGGCTACACCTTC CASSEVGGRGGYGYTF
TRBJ1-2 many . TRBV20-1 TGCAGTGCTACGGGGGTTTATGGCTACACCTTC CSATGVYGYTF
TRBJ2-3 . TRBD1 TRBV19 TGTGCCAGTAGTCCGAGGACAGGGGGCTACGATACGCAGTATTTT CASSPRTGGYDTQYF
TRBJ1-5 . TRBD1 TRBV10-3 TGTGCCATCAGTGACAGGGGGCTAGGTCAGCCCCAGCATTTT CAISDRGLGQPQHF
TRBJ2-7 few TRBD1 TRBV5-4 TGTGCCAGCAGCTACGGGACAGGCATCTACGAGCAGTACTTC CASSYGTGIYEQYF
TRBJ2-7 . TRBD1 TRBV10-3 TGTGCCATCAGCCCGGGGACAGGGGTGCGGGAGCAGTACTTC CAISPGTGVREQYF
TRBJ2-7 few TRBD1 TRBV12-3/TRBV12-4 TGTGCCAGCAGTTCCCGGACAGGGGGCTACGAGCAGTACTTC CASSSRTGGYEQYF
TRBJ2-7 . TRBD1 TRBV10-3 TGTGCCAGCAGTCCCGGGACAGGGGTAACCTACGAGCAGTACTTC CASSPGTGVTYEQYF
TRBJ1-2 many . TRBV29-1 TGCAGCGTTGGAGCAGGGAGAGGCTACACCTTC CSVGAGRGYTF
TRBJ2-7 . . TRBV29-1 TGCAGCGTTGCCCAGGCAGGTCGCGAGCAGTACTTC CSVAQAGREQYF
TRBJ2-7 . TRBD1 TRBV10-2 TGCGCCAGCGTTGGGACAGGGGGTACCTACGAGCAGTACTTC CASVGTGGTYEQYF
TRBJ2-1 . . TRBV5-5 TGTGCCAGCAGCTTGGGTTTCGGGCCGAGGAATGAGCAGTTCTTC CASSLGFGPRNEQFF
TRBJ2-3 few TRBD1 TRBV2 TGTGCCAGCAGTCAGGACAGGGGTCGAGTCGATACGCAGTATTTT CASSQDRGRVDTQYF
TRBJ2-7 many TRBD1 TRBV2 TGTGCCAGTTTTACGGACAGGTCCTACGAGCAGTACTTC CASFTDRSYEQYF
TRBJ1-2 . TRBD1 TRBV2 TGTGCCATCAGGGAGACAGGGAATACTAACTATGGCTACACCTTC CAIRETGNTNYGYTF
TRBJ1-5 many TRBD1 TRBV20-1 TGCAGTGCTGACAGGGGGCCCTATCAGCCCCAGCATTTT CSADRGPYQPQHF
TRBJ1-3 many . TRBV2 TGTGCCAGCAGGGACTCGGGCTCCTCTGGAAACACCATATATTTT CASRDSGSSGNTIYF
TRBJ1-6 once TRBD1 TRBV29-1 TGCAGACTGGACAGGGGGCATAATTCACCCCTCCACTTT CRLDRGHNSPLHF
TRBJ2-1 many . TRBV24-1 TGTGAGGGGCGTCTCAATGAGCAGTTCTTC CEGRLNEQFF
TRBJ1-5 . TRBD1 TRBV20-1 TGCAGTGCGTCGGGACAGGGCCCCAATCAGCCCCAGCATTTT CSASGQGPNQPQHF
TRBJ1-1 . . TRBV7-2 TGTGCCAGCTCACCAATCCGGGTCTTGGGTAACACTGAAGCTTTCTTT CASSPIRVLGNTEAFF
TRBJ2-7 . . TRBV10-2 TGCGCCAGCGGGTCATCTTACTTGGACGAGCAGTACTTC CASGSSYLDEQYF
TRBJ2-3 . . TRBV20-1 TGCAGTGCTAGAGGGACGGTTTTGAGTCCGGATACGCAGTATTTT CSARGTVLSPDTQYF
TRBJ2-5 many . TRBV7-2 TGTGCCAGCAGCTTACAGGCGAAAGAGACCCAGTACTTC CASSLQAKETQYF
TRBJ1-5 many TRBD1 TRBV10-3 TGTGCCAGCAGTGAGGGACAGGGGGTTTATCAGCCCCAGCATTTT CASSEGQGVYQPQHF
TRBJ2-2 many . TRBV5-1 TGCGCCAGCAGCCTGGAAGGGCTTGGCACCGGGGAGCTGTTTTTT CASSLEGLGTGELFF
TRBJ2-2 many TRBD2 TRBV10-3 TGTGCCATCAGCCTAGCGGAGGAGAACCCCGGGGAGCTGTTTTTT CAISLAEENPGELFF
TRBJ1-1 . TRBD1 TRBV12-3/TRBV12-4 TGTGCCAGCAGTTTGGAACAGGGGGGTGGGGTAAGCGCTTTCTTT CASSLEQGGGVSAFF
TRBJ1-4 many TRBD1 TRBV12-3/TRBV12-4 TGTGCCAGCAGTTTGTGGACAGGGGGAGAGGAAAAACTGTTTTTT CASSLWTGGEEKLFF
TRBJ2-2 many . TRBV5-6 TGTGCCAGCAGCTTAAACACCGGGGAGCTGTTTTTT CASSLNTGELFF
TRBJ2-5 many . TRBV3-1 TGTGCCAGCAGCCAAGATCAGCAAGAGACCCAGTACTTC CASSQDQQETQYF
TRBJ1-6 many TRBD1 TRBV19 TGTGCCAGTAGCCCGACAGGGCGTTTTATTAGCTATAATTCACCCCTCCACTTT CASSPTGRFISYNSPLHF
TRBJ1-2 many TRBD1 TRBV7-9 TGTGCCAGCAGCTTAGCGGAAGGGGGCGCCTATGGCTACACCTTC CASSLAEGGAYGYTF
TRBJ2-7 many . TRBV25-1 TGTGCCAGCAGTGAATCTTACAAGGGTCGATACGAGCAGTACTTC CASSESYKGRYEQYF
TRBJ2-5 . . TRBV5-1 TGCGCCAGCAGCTTGGAGGGGTTACGGGAGGAGACCCAGTACTTC CASSLEGLREETQYF
TRBJ1-2 . . TRBV7-2 TGTGCCAGCAGCGAAAAGGTGGCAGTAACCTATGGCTACACCTTC CASSEKVAVTYGYTF
TRBJ1-4 many TRBD1 TRBV2 TGTGCCAGCAGTCCCGGGACAGGAGAAGAGAATGAAAAACTGTTTTTT CASSPGTGEENEKLFF
TRBJ2-3 few TRBD1 TRBV7-9 TGTGCCACCAAAACAGGGGAAACTAGCACAGATACGCAGTATTTT CATKTGETSTDTQYF
TRBJ2-1 few . TRBV24-1 TGTGCCACCAGTGATTTCCCGACAGAGAATGAGCAGTTCTTC CATSDFPTENEQFF